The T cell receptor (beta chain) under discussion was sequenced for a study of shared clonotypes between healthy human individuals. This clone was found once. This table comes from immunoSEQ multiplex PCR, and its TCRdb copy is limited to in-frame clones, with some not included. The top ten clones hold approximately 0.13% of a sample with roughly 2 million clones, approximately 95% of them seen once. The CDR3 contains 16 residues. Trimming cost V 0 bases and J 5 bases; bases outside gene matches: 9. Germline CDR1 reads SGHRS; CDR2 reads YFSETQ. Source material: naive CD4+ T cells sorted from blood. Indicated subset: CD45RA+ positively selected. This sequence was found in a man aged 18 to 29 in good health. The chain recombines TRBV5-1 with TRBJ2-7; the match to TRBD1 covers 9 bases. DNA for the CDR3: TGCGCCAGCAGCTTGGCCGAAGGGACAGGGCGGGACGAGCAGTACTTC. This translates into CASSLAEGTGRDEQYF.